Below, 15 T cell receptor beta chains from the same sample are listed, as sequenced in a study of shared clonotypes between healthy human individuals. Clones were sequenced by immunoSEQ multiplex PCR, and TCRdb holds only the in-frame ones, with some missing. The table records approximately 2.5 million clones, 93% of them present only once. Sequenced material: naive CD4+ T cells from PBMCs. Subset denoted: CD45RA+ positively selected. All receptors derive from a man aged 18 to 30 in good health. Some clones in this sample may be carry-over from other donors' samples.

The count of this clone is one. In nucleotides, the CDR3 is TGTGCCACCAGCAGTCGGGGCTTCCCGGGATCACCCCTCCACTTT. This encodes CATSSRGFPGSPLHF. The chain is built from TRBV15 and TRBJ1-6, with D perhaps matching TRBD1 (5 bases). Trimming removed 3 bases from V and 10 bases from J, with 16 bases in between. Germline values: CDR1 LNHNV, CDR2 YYDKDF (reference sequence). There are 15 residues in the CDR3.

The chain has TRBV7-3 and TRBJ2-6; tentatively, D is TRBD1 (6 bases). This CDR3 has 18 residues. V was pared by 5 bases and J by 1 base, with 18 bases between. Germline CDR1 is SGHTA and CDR2 is FQGTGA. Written as DNA, the CDR3 is TGTGCCAGCAGCCCACCTCCAGGGGTGGTGTCTGGGGCCAACGTCCTGACTTTC. Its protein product is CASSPPPGVVSGANVLTF.

V is TRBV30 and J is TRBJ2-1, with D perhaps matching TRBD2 (7 bases). CDR1 GTSNPN and CDR2 SVGIG come from the germline V gene (reference sequence). The CDR3 length is 15 residues. The germline V and J ends were trimmed by 1 base and 2 bases, with 12 bases remaining between them. CDR3 residues: CAWSEGRGTYNEQFF. The DNA of the CDR3 is TGTGCCTGGAGTGAAGGGAGGGGGACCTACAATGAGCAGTTCTTC.

This sequence joins TRBV10-2 and TRBJ1-1, with D unresolved. The CDR3 is 13 residues long. Germline CDR1 and CDR2: WSHSY and SAAADI. The germline V and J ends were trimmed by 10 bases and 1 base, with 13 bases remaining between them. DNA for the CDR3: TGCGCCACGGGAGATTTAGGGAACACTGAAGCTTTCTTT. It is translated as CATGDLGNTEAFF.

At least ten counts were recorded for this clone. J is TRBJ1-2 and V is TRBV7-9, with D maybe TRBD1 (5 bases). The CDR3 loop spans 13 amino acids. Trimming removed 5 bases from V and 7 bases from J, with 14 bases in between. Germline CDR1 and CDR2: SEHNR and FQNEAQ (reference sequence). As DNA, the CDR3 is TGTGCCAGCAGCGAAACAGGTGGCGGTGGCTACACCTTC. Translation gives CASSETGGGGYTF.

The rearrangement joins TRBV9 to TRBJ1-1; TRBD1 is a possible D gene (5 bases). Trimming took off 2 bases at V and 5 bases at J, with 13 bases between the two ends. The CDR3 runs 14 residues. Per germline, CDR1 SGDLS and CDR2 YYNGEE. CDR3 residues: CASSVGAGWTEAFF. The CDR3, as DNA: TGTGCCAGCAGCGTTGGGGCAGGGTGGACTGAAGCTTTCTTT.

This clone occurred once. J is TRBJ2-1 and V is TRBV19, with D tentatively TRBD2 (6 bases). CDR1 is LNHDA, CDR2 SQIVND, per germline (reference sequence). CDR3 length: 15 residues. V was trimmed by 5 bases and J by 0 bases, leaving 11 bases between them. CDR3: CASSFGRTSYNEQFF. The CDR3 nucleotides read TGTGCCAGTAGTTTTGGGAGGACCTCCTACAATGAGCAGTTCTTC.

With respect to this clone: In the same sample, other DNA sequences code for this CDR3. The chain carries TRBV28 and TRBJ1-5; no clear D gene. This CDR3 region has 12 residues. Between the trimmed V and J ends, which lost 5 bases and 7 bases, there was a span of 9 bases. Germline V lookup: CDR1 MDHEN, CDR2 SYDVKM. The CDR3 bases are TGTGCCAGCAGTCTACTACGCCAGCCCCAGCATTTT. Protein product: CASSLLRQPQHF.

Comment on this clone: Other DNA sequences in this specimen translate into the identical CDR3. The V gene is TRBV5-1, the J gene TRBJ2-5; D is possibly TRBD1 or TRBD2 (5 bases each). The CDR3 length is 14 residues. V lost 0 bases and J lost 5, with 11 bases in between. Germline loops: CDR1 SGHRS, CDR2 YFSETQ. CDR3: CASSLGGDRETQYF. Written as DNA, the CDR3 is TGCGCCAGCAGCTTGGGAGGGGACCGGGAGACCCAGTACTTC. Looking up the rest from reference TRBV5-1 and TRBJ2-5 gives the full variable domain: KAGVTQTPRYLIKTRGQQVTLSCSPISGHRSVSWYQQTPGQGLQFLFEYFSETQRNKGNFPGRFSGRQFSNSRSEMNVSTLELGDSALYLCASSLGGDRETQYFGPGTRLLVL.

The chain uses TRBV10-3 and TRBJ2-7; 11 nucleotides align to TRBD1. This CDR3 comprises 16 residues. Germline V lookup: CDR1 ENHRY, CDR2 SYGVKD. With 2 bases clipped from V and 0 bases from J, the junction kept 3 bases outside the gene matches. CDR3 bases: TGTGCCATCAGTGAGAGGGACAGGGGGGTCTCCTACGAGCAGTACTTC. Its translation is CAISERDRGVSYEQYF.

V usage is TRBV4-1 and J usage is TRBJ2-7; 9 bases align to TRBD2. The CDR3 has 15 amino acids. The germline CDR1 and CDR2 sequences are MGHRA and YSYEKL. V was clipped by 1 base and J by 6 bases; unmatched bases: 7. CDR3 coding DNA: TGCGCCAGCAGCCAAGTAGCGGGAGTGGCCGCCGAGCAGTACTTC. This encodes CASSQVAGVAAEQYF.

The rearrangement links TRBV6-5 to TRBJ2-1; a possible D gene is TRBD1 (6 bases). The CDR3 consists of 14 residues. Trimming removed 4 bases from V and 7 bases from J, with 14 bases in between. CDR1 MNHEY and CDR2 SVGAGI come from the germline V gene. Here the CDR3 reads CASSSRDKGNEQFF. The CDR3 DNA follows: TGTGCCAGCAGTTCTCGGGACAAGGGGAATGAGCAGTTCTTC.

V and J are TRBV7-2 and TRBJ1-2, with 12 bases aligning to TRBD1. Per germline, CDR1 SGHTA and CDR2 FQGNSA. This CDR3 spans 14 amino acids. The V segment lost 3 bases and the J segment 8 bases; nucleotides outside the gene matches: 4. CDR3 coding DNA: TGTGCCAGCAGCTTTTCCGGGACAGGGGGCGGCTACACCTTC. The encoded protein is CASSFSGTGGGYTF.

This rearrangement joins TRBV7-9 to TRBJ2-2; TRBD2 aligns across 11 bases. With 3 bases clipped from V and 4 bases from J, the junction kept 4 bases outside the gene matches. CDR1 is SEHNR and CDR2 is FQNEAQ in the germline V gene (reference sequence). The CDR3 consists of 16 residues. The CDR3, as DNA: TGTGCCAGCAGCTTGGCTAGCGGGAGGCCCACCGGGGAGCTGTTTTTT. As protein: CASSLASGRPTGELFF.

This chain uses TRBV2 with TRBJ2-3, with 10 bases fitting TRBD2. This CDR3 is built from 15 residues. Trimming took 7 bases from V and 2 from J; bases not matched to a gene: 6. Germline assignment: CDR1 SNHLY and CDR2 FYNNEI. The CDR3 here is CASNRLAGHTDTQYF. The CDR3 nucleotides read TGTGCCAGCAACCGACTAGCGGGCCACACAGATACGCAGTATTTT.